These 8 T cell receptor beta chains came from one sample sequenced in a study of T cell clones after liver transplantation. Data came from immunoSEQ multiplex PCR; TCRdb stores just in-frame clones and leaves some out. The table lists some 80,000 clones, around four fifths of them singletons. The source was CD4+ T cells from blood, collected less than 50 months after liver transplant. The origin of the receptors is a human patient who received a liver transplant. Part of the T cell pool may stem from the graft donor.

CDR3 region: CASSVGDRGVVEAFF. CDR3 DNA: TGTGCCAGCAGCGTAGGAGACAGGGGGGTTGTCGAAGCTTTCTTT. This chain connects TRBV9 to TRBJ1-1; 9 bases fit TRBD1. The CDR3 length is 15 residues. Unmatched junction bases numbered 8, after V lost 0 bases and J lost 8 bases. Germline V gives CDR1 SGDLS, CDR2 YYNGEE.

This chain uses TRBV29-1 with TRBJ1-2; the D gene is possibly TRBD1 (5 bases). The V gene lost 6 bases and the J gene lost 2 bases, with 7 bases spanning the gap. Germline V gene sequence: CDR1 SQVTM, CDR2 ANQGSEA. The CDR3 has 11 amino acids. The CDR3 loop is CSVDTNYGYTF. CDR3 nucleotides: TGCAGCGTGGACACAAACTATGGCTACACCTTC.

The chain recombines TRBV7-2 with TRBJ2-5; TRBD1 might be the D (6 bases). This CDR3 region has 16 residues. Germline lookup yields CDR1 SGHTA and CDR2 FQGNSA. V lost 0 bases and J 1 base, leaving 12 bases between the germline ends. CDR3 loop: CASSLAPKGGQETQYF. The CDR3 coding sequence is TGTGCCAGCAGCTTAGCGCCGAAAGGGGGCCAAGAGACCCAGTACTTC.

J is TRBJ2-7 and V is TRBV18, with 9 bases fitting TRBD1. Germline CDR1 KGHSH, CDR2 LQKENI. The CDR3 has 16 amino acids. Unmatched junction bases numbered 8, after V lost 3 bases and J lost 2 bases. The CDR3 spells CASSPDGTGSPYEQYF. The CDR3 DNA reads TGTGCCAGCTCACCTGATGGGACAGGGTCCCCCTACGAGCAGTACTTC.

The chain uses TRBV7-2 and TRBJ1-2; D remains unclear. This CDR3 is built from 14 residues. Trimming took 1 base from V and 4 from J, leaving 10 bases between them. Germline V gene lookup returns CDR1 SGHTA and CDR2 FQGNSA. CDR3 nucleotides: TGTGCCAGCAGCTTAGTTGGGGTGACCTATGGCTACACCTTC. Residues: CASSLVGVTYGYTF.

This clone was seen only once. The chain recombines TRBV6-5 with TRBJ1-3; no reliable D call. This CDR3 spans 13 amino acids. The germline V gene has CDR1 MNHEY and CDR2 SVGAGI. V was trimmed by 8 bases and J by 0 bases, leaving 8 bases between them. CDR3 sequence reads: CASAGLSGNTIYF. For the CDR3, the DNA is TGTGCCAGCGCAGGCCTCTCTGGAAACACCATATATTTT.

This clone was observed once. This chain's CDR3 is CASSTTGTVETQYF. CDR3 bases: TGTGCCAGCAGCACAACAGGGACGGTAGAGACCCAGTACTTC. This chain links TRBV9 with TRBJ2-5, with D possibly TRBD1 on 6 matching bases. V lost 4 bases and J 4 bases, leaving 14 bases between the germline ends. Germline lookup yields CDR1 SGDLS and CDR2 YYNGEE. The CDR3 consists of 14 residues.

The genes are TRBV5-4 and TRBJ1-2; 9 nucleotides align to TRBD1. The trim removed 0 bases at V and 5 bases at J, leaving 5 bases unmatched. Germline CDR1 is SGHNT and CDR2 is YYREEE (reference sequence). The CDR3 totals 15 residues. The CDR3 sequence: CASSLGGQGKYGYTF. The CDR3 DNA sequence: TGTGCCAGCAGCTTGGGAGGACAGGGGAAGTATGGCTACACCTTC.